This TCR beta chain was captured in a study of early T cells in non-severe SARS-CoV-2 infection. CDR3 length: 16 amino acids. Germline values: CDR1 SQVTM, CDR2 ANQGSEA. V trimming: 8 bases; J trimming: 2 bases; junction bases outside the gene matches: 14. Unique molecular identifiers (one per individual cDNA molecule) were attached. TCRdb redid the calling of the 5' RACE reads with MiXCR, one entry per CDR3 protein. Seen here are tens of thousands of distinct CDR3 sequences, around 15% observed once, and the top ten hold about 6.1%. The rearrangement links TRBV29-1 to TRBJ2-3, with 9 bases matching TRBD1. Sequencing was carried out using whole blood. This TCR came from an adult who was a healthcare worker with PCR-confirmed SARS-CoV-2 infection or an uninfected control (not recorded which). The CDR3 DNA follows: TGCAGCATCCCGGGACAGGGAGTACCCATCACAGATACGCAGTATTTT. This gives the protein CSIPGQGVPITDTQYF.